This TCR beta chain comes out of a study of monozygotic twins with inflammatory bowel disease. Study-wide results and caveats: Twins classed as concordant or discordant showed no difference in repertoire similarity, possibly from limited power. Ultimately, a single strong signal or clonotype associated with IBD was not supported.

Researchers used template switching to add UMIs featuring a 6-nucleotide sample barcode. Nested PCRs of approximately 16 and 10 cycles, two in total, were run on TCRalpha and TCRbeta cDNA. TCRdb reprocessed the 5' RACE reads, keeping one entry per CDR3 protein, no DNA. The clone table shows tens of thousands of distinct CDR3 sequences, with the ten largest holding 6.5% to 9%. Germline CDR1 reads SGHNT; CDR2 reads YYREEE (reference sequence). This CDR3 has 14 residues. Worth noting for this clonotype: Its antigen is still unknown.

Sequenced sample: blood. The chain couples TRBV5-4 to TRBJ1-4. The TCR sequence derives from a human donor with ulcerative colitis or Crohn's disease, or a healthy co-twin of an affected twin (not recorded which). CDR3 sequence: CASSLGQKNEKLFF.